Sequencing of this TCR beta chain was carried out in a study of T cells in Graves' hyperthyroidism and ophthalmopathy (dated by TCRdb to the late 2010s). About the investigation overall: Peripheral blood was sampled at the time of initial diagnosis, prior to any treatment. To identify TCR V-J signatures that set the groups apart, the researchers used a discovery cohort of about a hundred patients, made up of around 42 with Graves' ophthalmopathy and 57 with stable Graves' hyperthyroidism. Whether ophthalmopathy could be predicted prospectively was tested in an independent validation cohort made up of under 20 hyperthyroidism patients plus 17 patients who later progressed to ophthalmopathy. The 75 to 100 discovery patients were divided at random into training and test sets in a 7:3 ratio. In about 6 Graves' hyperthyroidism patients, the study also compared T-cell repertoires from thyroid tissue with T-cell repertoires from blood. Once sampling was done, hyperthyroidism patients were given methimazole at a starting dose of 30 mg daily, whereas ophthalmopathy patients were given high-dose intravenous methylprednisolone. According to the paper, TCR Vbeta CDR3 sequencing was carried out on 135 peripheral blood samples, which came from more than 40 ophthalmopathy, roughly 75 hyperthyroidism and about 17 progressor patients. The study at large found these results: No statistical method was used to set the sample size in advance, and investigators knew the group allocation. A model built on a 13 V-J signature distinguished ophthalmopathy from stable hyperthyroidism, reaching roughly 88% sensitivity and 81.08% specificity in cross-validation and 80%/75% in testing. Most expanded thyroid clonotypes (frequency above 0.001) were also detected in blood, suggesting blood repertoires may reflect thyroid immune responses. In validation, progression to ophthalmopathy was predicted by the model with 70.59% sensitivity and roughly 76% specificity, a median of 6.5 months before onset.

From a lookup of the germline V gene (reference sequence), CDR1 and CDR2 are LNHDA and SQIVND. From cysteine to phenylalanine, the CDR3 is 15 amino acids long. Only the CDR3 DNA stays, 45 bases, in frame from base 1. At the junction V is shortened by 5 bases and J by 5 bases; bases outside the gene matches: 8. The TCR beta CDR3 regions were amplified from RNA transcripts. The first round of RT-PCR for the TCR CDR3 was performed with the HTBI primer set and the Qiagen OneStep RT-PCR kit. The libraries were constructed in a second round of multiplex PCR and then size-selected and purified. Libraries were sequenced paired-end with 100 bp reads on an Illumina HiSeq2000. The authors' pipeline ran thus. SOAPnuke was used to process the raw data, removing reads that contained adapters or uncalled bases, had a mean Phred below 15, or lacked an exact match to the constant primer or identifier. High-quality paired reads were merged with COPE v1.2.5, and unique nucleotide sequences were defined as clonotypes. MiTCR v1.1 was used to align clonotypes to the IMGT TRBV, TRBD and TRBJ reference segments. Analysis was restricted to V-J combinations with a frequency above 0.0001, which covered about 99% of repertoires. The TCS score was defined as F50 (clonal expansion) divided by E x V (chaos), with BLOSUM62-based TCRdist calculated between CDR3 peptides within each V-J. Welch's t-statistics and random forest reduced roughly 540 V-J features to 13, which were used in a naive Bayes classifier (R e1071). Starting from the raw public reads, TCRdb applied fastp trimming at Q25, assembled clones with MiXCR and retained in-frame beta chains. Rows with one shared CDR3 protein collapse into an entry with the most common genes and DNA. The V and J calls and clone size come from TCRdb's table, not from the authors' own analysis. This sample gives fewer than 400,000 distinct CDR3 sequences in total; approximately 17% of them show up just once. The ten largest clones take up around a third of the sample.

A patient counted as having stable Graves' hyperthyroidism if no progression to ophthalmopathy occurred over 18 months of follow-up. The hyperthyroidism patients were between 18 and 65 years old and newly diagnosed, with a disease duration of less than 2 months. The study excluded patients with uncontrolled infections, other autoimmune diseases, pregnancy or lactation. Clinical symptoms, serum thyroxine and TRAb, thyroid ultrasound, and orbital computed tomography formed the basis for the diagnoses. PBMCs were separated from roughly 9.3 ml of fresh peripheral blood using Ficoll-Paque density gradient centrifugation. Trizol reagent was used to extract total RNA, and RNA quality was then checked on an Agilent 2100 Bioanalyzer. Points on this clonotype: Its antigen is currently not known. No much larger clone is present one base from it, and per-base qualities are unavailable.

Material for sequencing was blood. The receptor chain draws on TRBV19 and TRBJ2-2; TRBD1 lines up with 7 middle nucleotides. The receptor comes from a young man with Graves' hyperthyroidism. The CDR3 reads CASSRDRVGTGELFF. The DNA is TGTGCCAGTAGTCGCGACAGGGTTGGTACCGGGGAGCTGTTTTTT.